The clone carrying this T cell receptor (beta chain) was seen a few times. Antigen: not known. MiXCR was run by TCRdb on the RT-PCR reads, yielding one entry per CDR3 protein. The sample includes about 180,000 distinct CDR3 sequences, around 8.8% of them seen just once. The sample is drawn from a study of response to subunit inactivated influenza vaccine. Whole-study results and caveats: The authors proposed limited new T cell recruitment per seasonal influenza vaccination.

V was trimmed by 5 bases and J by 2 bases, leaving 20 bases between them. The CDR3 has 17 residues. CDR1 and CDR2 from the germline V gene are PRHDT and FYEKMQ (reference sequence). The TCR comes from a middle-aged man who received an inactivated influenza vaccine. Sample: non-naive T cells sorted from PBMCs, taken on the day of vaccination. V usage is TRBV13 and J usage is TRBJ2-3, with D perhaps matching TRBD1 or TRBD2 (5 bases each). The CDR3 here is CASSLLMGPTNTDTQYF. DNA for the CDR3: TGTGCCAGCAGCCTCCTAATGGGACCAACGAACACAGATACGCAGTATTTT. Based on the CDR3 plus reference TRBV13 and TRBJ2-3, the full variable domain is AAGVIQSPRHLIKEKRETATLKCYPIPRHDTVYWYQQGPGQDPQFLISFYEKMQSDKGSIPDRFSAQQFSDYHSELNMSSLELGDSALYFCASSLLMGPTNTDTQYFGPGTRLTVL.